This TCR beta chain appears in the sequencing data of a study of T cells after yellow fever vaccination. The ends were cut back, 0 bases at V and 4 bases at J, with 16 bases in the middle. Germline V gene lookup returns CDR1 SGHDT and CDR2 YYEEEE. This CDR3 spans 16 amino acids. Via MiXCR, TCRdb re-called the 5' RACE reads, giving one row per CDR3 protein. Of approximately 340,000 distinct CDR3 sequences in the sample, 8.5% to 10% were seen once. Ten or more counts support this clonotype. J is TRBJ1-1 and V is TRBV5-6, with D maybe TRBD1 (5 bases). The clonotype comes from a man aged 18 to 30 who received the YFV17D yellow fever vaccine. The sequenced sample was PBMCs, obtained on the day of the first yellow fever vaccination. CDR3 sequence reads: CASSLGQGGLRTEAFF. The CDR3 nucleotides are TGTGCCAGCAGCTTGGGGCAGGGCGGGTTGCGCACTGAAGCTTTCTTT.